These 27 T cell receptor beta chains were sequenced from one sample in a study of blood T cells in healthy people across ages. The use of a sample-barcoded 5' primer and a J-beta primer mix characterized a second PCR of roughly 6 to 11 cycles. TCRdb recomputed calls from the 5' RACE reads with MiXCR, one row per CDR3 protein. The table lists about 1.4 million distinct CDR3 sequences, 45% to 70% of them singletons. The material sequenced was blood. Receptors originate from a man aged 18 to 35 in good health.

This chain links TRBV29-1 with TRBJ2-3, with D perhaps matching TRBD2 (6 bases). V was shortened by 4 bases and J by 5 bases, with 13 bases between the two germline ends. The CDR3 consists of 13 residues. Germline V gene data show CDR1 as SQVTM and CDR2 as ANQGSEA. The DNA for the CDR3 is TGCAGCGTTGTCGGGAGTATAATAGATACGCAGTATTTT. Translation gives CSVVGSIIDTQYF.

In this sample, this clonotype turned up a few times. V usage is TRBV20-1 and J usage is TRBJ2-7; D remains unclear. V gave up 4 bases and J gave up 4 bases, with 11 bases separating them. Germline assignment: CDR1 DFQATT and CDR2 SNEGSKA (reference sequence). The CDR3 loop spans 12 amino acids. The CDR3 sequence is CSAKPTVYEQYF. For the CDR3, the DNA is TGCAGTGCTAAACCTACAGTATACGAGCAGTACTTC.

J is TRBJ2-3 and V is TRBV2; TRBD2 agrees at 11 bases. The germline CDR1 and CDR2 sequences are SNHLY and FYNNEI. With V trimmed by 4 bases and J by 3 bases, 3 bases remained unmatched. The CDR3 totals 15 residues. CDR3 in amino acids: CASSVSGRATDTQYF. CDR3 in DNA: TGTGCCAGCAGTGTTAGCGGGAGGGCGACAGATACGCAGTATTTT.

This clonotype has a handful of counts. The rearrangement links TRBV3-1 to TRBJ2-2; D is unclear. Trimming shortened V by 4 bases and J by 6 bases, and 9 bases separated the two germline ends. This CDR3 spans 13 amino acids. CDR1 LGHDT and CDR2 YNNKEL come from the germline V gene (reference sequence). CDR3 sequence: CASSPTWAGELFF. As DNA, the CDR3 is TGTGCCAGCAGCCCCACGTGGGCCGGGGAGCTGTTTTTT. Full variable domain (outside the CDR3, taken from reference TRBV3-1 and TRBJ2-2): DTAVSQTPKYLVTQMGNDKSIKCEQNLGHDTMYWYKQDSKKFLKIMFSYNNKELIINETVPNRFSPKSPDKAHLNLHINSLELGDSAVYFCASSPTWAGELFFGEGSRLTVL.

The V and J genes are TRBV12-3 or TRBV12-4 and TRBJ1-5, with D perhaps matching TRBD1 (5 bases). Trimming pared 1 base from V and 6 bases from J, leaving 19 bases between. This CDR3 region has 17 residues. The CDR3 DNA reads TGTGCCAGCAGTTTAGGATCGCGCAGGGAAGCTGCTCAGCCCCAGCATTTT. Translated: CASSLGSRREAAQPQHF.

The chain uses TRBV27 and TRBJ2-6, with D possibly TRBD1 on 5 matching bases. Germline lookup yields CDR1 MNHEY and CDR2 SMNVEV (reference sequence). The CDR3 loop spans 16 amino acids. V gave up 1 base and J gave up 4 bases, with 11 bases separating them. CDR3 protein: CASSLLRTSGANVLTF. DNA for the CDR3: TGTGCCAGCAGTTTATTAAGGACATCCGGGGCCAACGTCCTGACTTTC.

The chain employs TRBV10-3 and TRBJ2-7, with D tentatively TRBD1 (6 bases). The V gene lost 1 base and the J gene lost 5 bases, with 6 bases spanning the gap. Germline V gene lookup returns CDR1 ENHRY and CDR2 SYGVKD. The CDR3 runs 12 residues. The CDR3 protein is CAISEYRDEQYF. Here the CDR3 DNA reads TGTGCCATCAGTGAGTACAGGGACGAGCAGTACTTC.

This chain connects TRBV21-1 to TRBJ2-4. TRBV21-1 is noted as a pseudogene. This CDR3 has 15 amino acids. The CDR3 loop is CASSNVGLAKNIQYF. The CDR3 DNA is TGTGCCAGCAGCAACGTGGGCCTAGCCAAAAACATTCAGTACTTC.

CDR3 loop: CASSKGEADTQYF. CDR3 DNA sequence: TGTGCCAGCAGCAAGGGGGAGGCAGATACGCAGTATTTT. The chain couples TRBV7-6 to TRBJ2-3; D may match TRBD1 or TRBD2 (6 bases each). Trimming removed 5 bases from V and 4 bases from J, with 10 bases in between. The germline V gene encodes CDR1 SGHVS and CDR2 FNYEAQ. The CDR3 loop spans 13 amino acids.

The sample holds a few counts of this clonotype. The chain couples TRBV7-9 to TRBJ2-1; 8 bases are a match to TRBD2. Germline V gene sequence: CDR1 SEHNR, CDR2 FQNEAQ (reference sequence). The CDR3 runs 16 residues. Trimming removed 2 bases from V and 4 bases from J; junction bases left unmatched: 7. The CDR3 region is CASSLRSGGAYNEQFF. The CDR3 DNA reads TGTGCCAGCAGCTTACGGTCCGGGGGGGCTTACAATGAGCAGTTCTTC.

The CDR3 region is CSAEGAGRQETQYF. Written as DNA, the CDR3 is TGCAGTGCTGAAGGGGCGGGGCGACAAGAGACCCAGTACTTC. The chain employs TRBV20-1 and TRBJ2-5; D may be TRBD2 (6 bases). The CDR3 is made up of 14 amino acids. V was cut by 5 bases and J by 2 bases, with 15 bases left in between. Germline V lookup: CDR1 DFQATT, CDR2 SNEGSKA (reference sequence).

The rearrangement joins TRBV5-1 to TRBJ1-5; 10 nucleotides line up with TRBD1. With 0 bases clipped from V and 3 bases from J, the junction kept 9 bases outside the gene matches. The CDR3 is 18 residues long. From germline, CDR1 is SGHRS and CDR2 YFSETQ. CDR3 sequence reads: CASSLGDRGEGANQPQHF. CDR3 nucleotide sequence: TGCGCCAGCAGCTTGGGGGACAGGGGAGAGGGGGCCAATCAGCCCCAGCATTTT.

This chain joins TRBV7-6 and TRBJ1-4; D is unresolved. This CDR3 has 13 amino acids. V was shortened by 2 bases and J by 8 bases, with 9 bases between the two germline ends. Germline loops: CDR1 SGHVS, CDR2 FNYEAQ. DNA for the CDR3: TGTGCCAGCAGCTTAACCCTGGGGGAAAAACTGTTTTTT. This gives the protein CASSLTLGEKLFF.

The V gene is TRBV7-9, the J gene TRBJ2-1; D possibly matches TRBD1 or TRBD2 (5 bases each). CDR3 length: 17 residues. The germline V and J ends were trimmed by 5 bases and 8 bases, with 25 bases remaining between them. Per germline, CDR1 SEHNR and CDR2 FQNEAQ (reference sequence). Written as DNA, the CDR3 is TGTGCCAGCAGCCCACTTCTAGGGGACGGAACTACGGATGAGCAGTTCTTC. Its protein is CASSPLLGDGTTDEQFF.

The genes are TRBV25-1 and TRBJ2-5; D possibly uses TRBD1 or TRBD2 (5 bases each). The CDR3 runs to 15 residues. V was shortened by 3 bases and J by 11 bases, with 22 bases between the two germline ends. Germline CDR1 reads MGHDK; CDR2 reads SYGVNS. CDR3 in DNA: TGTGCCAGCAGTGACAATCCGGGGCCCTACAGTGAGCAGTACTTC. This translates into CASSDNPGPYSEQYF.

This chain joins TRBV12-3 or TRBV12-4 and TRBJ2-4; D ambiguous. The CDR3 sequence is 12 residues long. Trimming stripped 6 bases from V and 13 bases from J, with 16 bases between. CDR3 sequence reads: CASSPNTVGQYF. The DNA for the CDR3 is TGTGCCAGCAGCCCTAACACTGTCGGGCAGTACTTC.

V gene TRBV4-3 combines with J gene TRBJ2-1, with 7 bases lining up with TRBD1. This CDR3 has 15 residues. Germline CDR1 and CDR2: LGHNA and YSLEER. Trimming cost V 2 bases and J 6 bases; bases outside gene matches: 7. The CDR3 loop is CASSQQPWDSNEQFF. DNA for the CDR3: TGCGCCAGCAGCCAACAACCGTGGGACAGCAATGAGCAGTTCTTC.

V and J are TRBV20-1 and TRBJ2-5; D is tentatively TRBD1 or TRBD2 (5 bases each). The CDR3 is 15 residues long. Trimming removed 5 bases from V and 4 bases from J, with 20 bases in between. Germline V gene sequence: CDR1 DFQATT, CDR2 SNEGSKA (reference sequence). The chain's CDR3 is CSADSDGTLGETQYF. Written as DNA, the CDR3 is TGCAGTGCTGATAGTGACGGGACCCTGGGAGAGACCCAGTACTTC.

This sequence joins TRBV5-1 and TRBJ1-2; D not resolved. Per germline, CDR1 SGHRS and CDR2 YFSETQ. The CDR3 runs 17 residues. The germline V and J ends were trimmed by 3 bases and 4 bases, with 22 bases remaining between them. This CDR3 is CASSSPLPTYILYGYTF. The DNA of the CDR3 is TGCGCCAGCAGCTCCCCCCTACCGACCTACATACTCTATGGCTACACCTTC.

V usage is TRBV20-1 and J usage is TRBJ2-7, with 12 bases that match TRBD2. V gave up 0 bases and J gave up 2 bases; unmatched junction bases: 11. The CDR3 sequence is 18 residues long. Germline V CDR1 and CDR2: DFQATT, SNEGSKA (reference sequence). CDR3 nucleotides: TGCAGTGCTAGAGACCTCGGACTAGCGGGACCGCCAACCTACGAGCAGTACTTC. It encodes CSARDLGLAGPPTYEQYF.

This chain uses TRBV12-3 or TRBV12-4 with TRBJ2-3; D is unresolved. This CDR3 contains 13 residues. Trimming removed 5 bases at V and 6 bases at J, with 12 bases between. In DNA form, the CDR3 reads TGTGCCAGCAGTCCCCCCCCCGGGGATACGCAGTATTTT. Translated: CASSPPPGDTQYF.

As to this clonotype: A read error may produce the germline difference seen at one junction end. The CDR3 sequence is CASTPYSQQAYAYTF. The CDR3 nucleotides are TGTGCCAGCACTCCTTACAGCCAGCAAGCCTATGCCTACACCTTC. The chain is built from TRBV7-8 and TRBJ1-2, with D unclear. CDR1 and CDR2 (germline): SGHVS, FQNEAQ. The CDR3 has 15 residues.

This clonotype was picked up a small number of times. The gene calls are TRBV10-3 and TRBJ2-7; unclear D gene. With 7 bases removed from V and 2 bases from J, the gap between germline ends came to 15 bases. The length of the CDR3 is 14 residues. Per germline, CDR1 ENHRY and CDR2 SYGVKD. The CDR3 bases are TGTGCCATCAAGCAAATGGATGGGACCTACGAGCAGTACTTC. As protein: CAIKQMDGTYEQYF.

This sequence joins TRBV9 and TRBJ2-3; no definite D call. In germline, CDR1 is SGDLS, CDR2 YYNGEE. V was clipped by 0 bases and J by 7 bases, with 12 bases between them. This CDR3 has 14 amino acids. CDR3 in DNA: TGTGCCAGCAGCGTAGAGGTGGGAAGGAATACGCAGTATTTT. It codes for CASSVEVGRNTQYF.

V and J are TRBV28 and TRBJ2-1; 10 nucleotides line up with TRBD2. This CDR3 is 14 amino acids long. With V trimmed by 8 bases and J by 4 bases, 5 bases remained unmatched. The germline gives CDR1 MDHEN, CDR2 SYDVKM. The CDR3 region is CASGIAGGYNEQFF. DNA of the CDR3: TGTGCCAGCGGAATAGCGGGGGGTTACAATGAGCAGTTCTTC.

This chain joins TRBV20-1 and TRBJ2-1, with 8 bases aligning to TRBD1. CDR3 size: 14 residues. The germline CDR1 and CDR2 sequences are DFQATT and SNEGSKA (reference sequence). The CDR3 coding sequence is TGCGGGACCTCCGGGACAGGATTGTACAATGAGCAGTTCTTC. Its protein product is CGTSGTGLYNEQFF.

The chain recombines TRBV6-5 with TRBJ1-2; no definite D call. V was clipped by 8 bases and J by 6 bases, with 16 bases between them. The CDR3 covers 13 residues. CDR1 is MNHEY and CDR2 is SVGAGI in the germline V gene. The CDR3 region is CASGREVSHGYTF. CDR3 nucleotide sequence: TGTGCCAGCGGGAGGGAGGTAAGCCATGGCTACACCTTC.